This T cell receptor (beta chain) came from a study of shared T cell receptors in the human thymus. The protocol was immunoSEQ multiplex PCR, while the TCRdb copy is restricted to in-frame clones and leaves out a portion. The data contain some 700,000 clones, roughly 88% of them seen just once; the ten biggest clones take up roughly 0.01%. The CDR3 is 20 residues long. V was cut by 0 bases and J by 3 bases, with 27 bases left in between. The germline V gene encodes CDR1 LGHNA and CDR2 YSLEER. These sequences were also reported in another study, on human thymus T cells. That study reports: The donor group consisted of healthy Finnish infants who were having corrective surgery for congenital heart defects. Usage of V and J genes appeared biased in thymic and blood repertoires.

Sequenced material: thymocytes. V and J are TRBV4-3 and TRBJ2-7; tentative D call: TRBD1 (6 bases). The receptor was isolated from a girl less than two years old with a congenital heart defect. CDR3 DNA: TGCGCCAGCAGCCAAGATTTCACGGGGTGGGTTCGGACAGTACTCTACGAGCAGTACTTC. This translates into CASSQDFTGWVRTVLYEQYF.